A few counts support the clone carrying this T cell receptor beta chain. What it recognizes is unknown. This record comes from a study of blood T cells in healthy people across ages. Regarding the study as a whole: Estimated diversity that came from one million T cells was considered an underestimate. It was the long-lived donors that had more naive CD4+ cells and higher diversity than aged donors. Strong correlation was found linking TCR beta diversity to naive T cell percentage.

The V gene's germline CDR1 is KGHSY and CDR2 FQNENV. Deletions cut 4 bases from V and 4 bases from J, with 13 bases between. CDR3 length: 14 residues. Alongside a J-beta primer mix, a sample-barcoded 5' primer served in a second PCR lasting about 7 to 11 cycles. A minimum of 3 million CDR3-containing paired-end reads was obtained for each sample. In TCRdb, the 5' RACE reads were re-called with MiXCR into one record per CDR3 protein. The sample includes almost 1 million distinct CDR3 sequences, roughly half of them seen just once. Sequencing was performed on blood. The chain combines TRBV16 with TRBJ1-2; D is undetermined. The clonotype comes from a woman aged 55-70 years in good health. CDR3 bases: TGTGCCAGCAGCCTACTTTCGGTGTCCTATGGCTACACCTTC. As protein: CASSLLSVSYGYTF. Supplemented by reference TRBV16 and TRBJ1-2, the full variable domain reads GEEVAQTPKHLVRGEGQKAKLYCAPIKGHSYVFWYQQVLKNEFKFLISFQNENVFDETGMPKERFSAKCLPNSPCSLEIQATKLEDSAVYFCASSLLSVSYGYTFGSGTRLTVV.